The 18 T cell receptor beta chains listed next were all sequenced from one sample in a study of OX40 agonist ivuxolimab in advanced cancers. Method: immunoSEQ multiplex PCR; TCRdb's copy keeps in-frame clones and lacks some. The sample includes tens of thousands of clones, about 80% seen only once; the top ten take 6.5% to 8%. Sample: CD4+ or CD8+ T cells sorted from blood, taken in a trial of the OX40 agonist ivuxolimab. The receptors come from an adult with an advanced solid tumor such as melanoma, head and neck, liver or kidney cancer.

This clone is a singleton in its sample. The rearrangement links TRBV7-8 to TRBJ2-5; a weak D match, TRBD1 (6 bases). The J call may not be correct, given that the DNA end is closer to TRBJ2-7. Germline V gene lookup returns CDR1 SGHVS and CDR2 FQNEAQ. This CDR3 has 14 amino acids. CDR3 DNA sequence: TGTGCCAGCAGCTTCCGGGACATCGCCTACGAGCAGTACTTC. Its protein is CASSFRDIAYEQYF.

The chain employs TRBV6-1 and TRBJ2-3; the D gene is possibly TRBD2 (5 bases). The ends were cut back, 2 bases at V and 4 bases at J, with 16 bases in the middle. Germline V lookup: CDR1 MNHNS, CDR2 SASEGT. CDR3 length: 16 residues. CDR3 coding DNA: TGTGCCAGCAGTGAATATAACGGGAACGTTGCAGATACGCAGTATTTT. Protein sequence: CASSEYNGNVADTQYF.

The CDR3 here is CAWSFTSGGYNEQFF. The CDR3 region has the DNA TGTGCCTGGAGTTTCACTAGCGGGGGTTACAATGAGCAGTTCTTC. V and J are TRBV30 and TRBJ2-1, with 11 bases aligning to TRBD2. This CDR3 region has 15 residues. Losses at the gene ends were 2 bases for V and 4 bases for J; bases not matched to a gene: 4. CDR1 GTSNPN and CDR2 SVGIG come from the germline V gene (reference sequence).

The rearrangement uses TRBV30 and TRBJ1-4; D may be TRBD1 (6 bases). The CDR3 is 13 residues long. Per germline, CDR1 GTSNPN and CDR2 SVGIG (reference sequence). Trimming took off 1 base at V and 8 bases at J, with 11 bases between the two ends. CDR3 residues: CAWSAGTYEKLFF. The DNA of the CDR3 is TGTGCCTGGAGTGCCGGGACATACGAAAAACTGTTTTTT.

The gene calls are TRBV20-1 and TRBJ2-3; 8 bases match TRBD1. This CDR3 is built from 11 residues. The germline V gene has CDR1 DFQATT and CDR2 SNEGSKA (reference sequence). After removal of 8 bases from V and 5 bases from J, the junction contained 3 bases not matched to a gene. CDR3 DNA sequence: TGCAGTAAACAGGGGGAAGATACGCAGTATTTT. The encoded protein is CSKQGEDTQYF.

The chain joins TRBV18 to TRBJ2-7; possibly TRBD2 for D (5 bases). The CDR3 runs to 14 residues. Germline lookup yields CDR1 KGHSH and CDR2 LQKENI. V was pared by 2 bases and J by 2 bases, with 10 bases between. CDR3 DNA sequence: TGTGCCAGCTCACCAACAGCGGACGCCTACGAGCAGTACTTC. Protein: CASSPTADAYEQYF.

The V and J genes are TRBV19 and TRBJ2-5; 12 bases agree with TRBD2. The germline V gene encodes CDR1 LNHDA and CDR2 SQIVND (reference sequence). With V trimmed by 4 bases and J by 5 bases, 5 bases remained unmatched. The CDR3 covers 15 residues. CDR3: CASSRRLAGDETQYF. The CDR3, as DNA: TGTGCCAGTAGTAGGAGACTAGCGGGAGACGAGACCCAGTACTTC. Using reference TRBV19 and TRBJ2-5 for the parts outside the CDR3, the full variable domain is DGGITQSPKYLFRKEGQNVTLSCEQNLNHDAMYWYRQDPGQGLRLIYYSQIVNDFQKGDIAEGYSVSREKKESFPLTVTSAQKNPTAFYLCASSRRLAGDETQYFGPGTRLLVL.

The J gene is TRBJ1-1, the V gene TRBV7-2; 8 bases map to TRBD1. Trimming cost V 5 bases and J 2 bases; bases outside gene matches: 16. CDR1 SGHTA and CDR2 FQGNSA come from the germline V gene. This CDR3 region has 18 residues. CDR3 loop: CASSTEVVQGAYNTEAFF. The CDR3 DNA reads TGTGCCAGCAGCACGGAAGTTGTGCAGGGGGCGTATAACACTGAAGCTTTCTTT.

The chain joins TRBV9 to TRBJ2-3; no reliable D call. Deletions cut 4 bases from V and 1 base from J, with 10 bases between. Germline values: CDR1 SGDLS, CDR2 YYNGEE. This CDR3 has 14 amino acids. CDR3 sequence (DNA): TGTGCCAGCAGCCTCCAATCAGGCACAGATACGCAGTATTTT. Its translation: CASSLQSGTDTQYF.

The table lists this clone with a few counts. V and J are TRBV2 and TRBJ1-2, with 9 bases lining up with TRBD1. Germline CDR1 reads SNHLY; CDR2 reads FYNNEI. J gave up 3 bases and V 4 bases, and 15 bases lay outside the gene matches. CDR3 size: 18 residues. CDR3 sequence reads: CASSALTGGTGRDYGYTF. The CDR3 DNA is TGTGCCAGCAGTGCTTTGACAGGGGGAACGGGGAGGGACTATGGCTACACCTTC. Supplemented by reference TRBV2 and TRBJ1-2, the full variable domain reads EPEVTQTPSHQVTQMGQEVILRCVPISNHLYFYWYRQILGQKVEFLVSFYNNEISEKSEIFDDQFSVERPDGSNFTLKIRSTKLEDSAMYFCASSALTGGTGRDYGYTFGSGTRLTVV.

The chain is built from TRBV5-1 and TRBJ2-7; 11 bases fit TRBD2. The CDR3 extends over 15 amino acids. Unmatched junction bases numbered 5, after V lost 0 bases and J lost 6 bases. Germline V CDR1 and CDR2: SGHRS, YFSETQ. The chain's CDR3 is CASSLVLAGDREQYF. The CDR3, as DNA: TGCGCCAGCAGCTTGGTACTAGCGGGAGATCGCGAGCAGTACTTC.

The chain recombines TRBV2 with TRBJ2-5; 7 bases map to TRBD2. With V trimmed by 5 bases and J by 0 bases, 9 bases remained unmatched. Germline CDR1 SNHLY, CDR2 FYNNEI. The CDR3 runs 16 residues. The CDR3 loop reads CASSTSPAGYQETQYF. The CDR3 region has the DNA TGTGCCAGCAGTACTTCCCCAGCGGGGTACCAAGAGACCCAGTACTTC.

V usage is TRBV5-5 and J usage is TRBJ2-1; D is undetermined. This CDR3 contains 13 residues. Germline V CDR1 and CDR2: SGHKS, YYEKEE (reference sequence). Trimming cost V 4 bases and J 8 bases, with 13 bases left between them. CDR3 in amino acids: CASSPMGRDEQFF. The CDR3 DNA reads as TGTGCCAGCAGCCCCATGGGTAGAGATGAGCAGTTCTTC.

CDR3 in DNA: TGTGCCAGCAGCTTAGCGACGGGTGGAGGGTATTTT. It codes for CASSLATGGGYF. The chain employs TRBV7-1 and TRBJ2-3, with a weak D call TRBD2 (5 bases). TRBV7-1 has ORF status, its function being uncertain. This CDR3 region has 12 residues. Trimming cost V 4 bases and J 14 bases, with 16 bases left between them.

The V gene is TRBV5-4, the J gene TRBJ2-1; possible D gene TRBD2, 7 bases. The CDR3 consists of 17 residues. The V gene lost 0 bases and the J gene lost 7 bases, with 20 bases spanning the gap. Germline lookup yields CDR1 SGHNT and CDR2 YYREEE (reference sequence). This chain's CDR3 is CASSLGGGGYTKNEQFF. CDR3 coding DNA: TGTGCCAGCAGCTTGGGCGGGGGCGGCTACACTAAGAATGAGCAGTTCTTC.

Note on this clone: This may arise from a read error, as a much more abundant clone is one base away. CDR3 protein: CVSSSTGGEVYEQYF. The CDR3 region has the DNA TGTGTCAGTAGTTCGACAGGGGGGGAGGTTTACGAGCAGTACTTC. The chain employs TRBV19 and TRBJ2-7, with 9 bases aligning to TRBD1. Germline CDR1 is LNHDA and CDR2 is SQIVND (reference sequence). The CDR3 runs to 15 residues. Complete variable domain (other parts from reference TRBV19 and TRBJ2-7): DGGITQSPKYLFRKEGQNVTLSCEQNLNHDAMYWYRQDPGQGLRLIYYSQIVNDFQKGDIAEGYSVSREKKESFPLTVTSAQKNPTAFYLCVSSSTGGEVYEQYFGPGTRLTVT.

The chain uses TRBV5-1 and TRBJ1-1; D unclear. The CDR3 is 14 residues long. Trimming took off 2 bases at V and 2 bases at J, with 10 bases between the two ends. Germline CDR1 and CDR2: SGHRS and YFSETQ. The CDR3 DNA is TGCGCCAGCAGCTTATATAAGGATAACACTGAAGCTTTCTTT. Encoded protein: CASSLYKDNTEAFF.

The chain couples TRBV7-9 to TRBJ1-3; D is perhaps TRBD1 (5 bases). There are 17 residues in the CDR3. CDR1 and CDR2 from the germline V gene are SEHNR and FQNEAQ (reference sequence). V gave up 1 base and J gave up 0 bases, with 13 bases separating them. The chain's CDR3 is CASSLGNRHSSGNTIYF. The CDR3 bases are TGTGCCAGCAGCTTAGGAAACAGGCACAGCTCTGGAAACACCATATATTTT.